Reported below is one T cell receptor (beta chain). Germline assignment: CDR1 SGHDN and CDR2 FVKESK. The V and J ends lost 4 bases and 6 bases respectively, with 7 bases between them. The CDR3 spans 13 residues. These data originate in a study of spatial heterogeneity in lung cancer. A single record per CDR3 protein comes from TCRdb applying MiXCR to the 5' RACE reads. Altogether over 2,500 distinct CDR3 sequences are present, more than 8% being singletons, with the ten largest covering 25% to 30%. Time point in this sample: sample taken at primary tumor resection. The chain joins TRBV14 to TRBJ1-6; no reliable D call. The TCR comes from a male donor with early-stage non-small cell lung cancer. The material was normal lung tissue next to the tumor, obtained at surgery. CDR3 loop: CASSLRGNSPLHF. In DNA form, the CDR3 reads TGTGCCAGCAGCCTGCGTGGTAATTCACCCCTCCACTTT.